Below are 4 T cell receptor beta chains sequenced from a single sample in a study of control samples from healthy donors and cancer patients. Method: immunoSEQ multiplex PCR; TCRdb's copy keeps in-frame clones and lacks some. The repertoire includes about 53,000 clones, about nine tenths of them detected once, and over 11% sits in the top ten. Input material: PBMCs. The source of these receptors is a man aged 55-75 years with head and neck cancer.

V usage is TRBV4-2 and J usage is TRBJ1-2; possibly TRBD1 for D (6 bases). This CDR3 is built from 16 residues. V was shortened by 0 bases and J by 4 bases, with 15 bases between the two germline ends. Per the germline V gene, CDR1 is LGHNA and CDR2 is YNFKEQ. Here the CDR3 DNA reads TGTGCCAGCAGCCAAGATATGACAGGCCCAACCTATGGCTACACCTTC. This gives the protein CASSQDMTGPTYGYTF.

The rearrangement links TRBV10-3 to TRBJ1-2, with D possibly matching TRBD1 (6 bases). Trimming removed 1 base at V and 5 bases at J, with 8 bases between. The CDR3 totals 13 residues. The germline CDR1 and CDR2 sequences are ENHRY and SYGVKD. The CDR3 sequence: CAISEYREYGYTF. The CDR3 DNA reads as TGTGCCATCAGTGAGTACAGGGAGTATGGCTACACCTTC.

The chain joins TRBV18 to TRBJ2-7; 7 nucleotides match TRBD1. Germline CDR1 is KGHSH and CDR2 is LQKENI. V gave up 6 bases and J gave up 2 bases; unmatched junction bases: 4. The CDR3 is 13 amino acids. As DNA, the CDR3 is TGTGCCAGCTCCGTCCAGGGGGCCTACGAGCAGTACTTC. It is translated as CASSVQGAYEQYF.

The V gene is TRBV5-1, the J gene TRBJ1-2; 7 nucleotides line up with TRBD1. Germline V gene data show CDR1 as SGHRS and CDR2 as YFSETQ. The CDR3 runs 15 residues. V was clipped by 4 bases and J by 3 bases; unmatched bases: 9. Here the CDR3 reads CASSLRQGRDYGYTF. CDR3 DNA sequence: TGCGCCAGCAGCCTCAGACAGGGAAGGGACTATGGCTACACCTTC.